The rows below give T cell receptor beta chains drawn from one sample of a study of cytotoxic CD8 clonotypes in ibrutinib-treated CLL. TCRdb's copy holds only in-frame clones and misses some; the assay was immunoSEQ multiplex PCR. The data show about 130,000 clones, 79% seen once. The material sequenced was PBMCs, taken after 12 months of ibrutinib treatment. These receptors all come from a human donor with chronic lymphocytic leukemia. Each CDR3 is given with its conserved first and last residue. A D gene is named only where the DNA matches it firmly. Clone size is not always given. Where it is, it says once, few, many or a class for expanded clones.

CDR3: CASIAIGGGEETQYF
DNA: TGTGCCAGCATCGCGATCGGGGGAGGAGAAGAGACCCAGTACTTC
size: few
length: 15
D: NA
V: TRBV2
J: TRBJ2-5

CDR3: CASSETGGPAGELFF
DNA: TGTGCCAGCAGCGAAACAGGGGGGCCGGCTGGGGAGCTGTTTTTT
size: NA
length: 15
D: TRBD1
V: TRBV9
J: TRBJ2-2

CDR3: CASSLRGSTDTQYF
DNA: TGTGCCAGCAGCTTAAGGGGGAGCACAGATACGCAGTATTTT
size: NA
length: 14
D: NA
V: TRBV11-3
J: TRBJ2-3

CDR3: CASSGGVINIQYF
DNA: TGCGCCAGCAGTGGAGGGGTGATTAACATTCAGTACTTC
size: NA
length: 13
D: NA
V: TRBV10-1
J: TRBJ2-4

CDR3: CASSQTDINYGYTF
DNA: TGCGCCAGCAGCCAAACCGACATTAACTATGGCTACACCTTC
size: NA
length: 14
D: NA
V: TRBV4-3
J: TRBJ1-2

CDR3: CASSFYLGPWSYNEQFF
DNA: TGTGCCAGCAGTTTCTACTTGGGCCCCTGGTCCTACAATGAGCAGTTCTTC
size: NA
length: 17
D: NA
V: TRBV27
J: TRBJ2-1

CDR3: CASSYSSDSTGTQYF
DNA: TGTGCCAGCAGTTACTCCTCGGACTCAACGGGGACCCAGTACTTC
size: NA
length: 15
D: NA
V: TRBV6-6
J: TRBJ2-5

CDR3: CASSYRTGDYYGYTF
DNA: TGTGCCAGCAGCTACCGGACAGGGGACTACTATGGCTACACCTTC
size: NA
length: 15
D: TRBD1
V: TRBV11-2
J: TRBJ1-2

CDR3: CASSTSGRPYNEQFF
DNA: TGTGCCAGCAGTACGAGCGGGAGGCCCTACAATGAGCAGTTCTTC
size: NA
length: 15
D: TRBD2
V: TRBV28
J: TRBJ2-1

CDR3: CASSLTGVGYTF
DNA: TGTGCCAGCAGCTTGACAGGGGTTGGCTACACCTTC
size: NA
length: 12
D: TRBD1
V: TRBV6-5
J: TRBJ1-2

CDR3: CASSGGQGTDTQYF
DNA: TGCGCCAGCAGCGGGGGACAGGGAACAGATACGCAGTATTTT
size: NA
length: 14
D: TRBD1
V: TRBV5-1
J: TRBJ2-3

CDR3: CASSGAGDGDNEKLFF
DNA: TGTGCCAGCAGTGGAGCAGGGGACGGCGATAATGAAAAACTGTTTTTT
size: NA
length: 16
D: NA
V: TRBV2
J: TRBJ1-4

CDR3: CAISESYGQGRTEAFF
DNA: TGTGCCATCAGTGAGTCTTACGGACAGGGGAGAACTGAAGCTTTCTTT
size: NA
length: 16
D: TRBD1
V: TRBV10-3
J: TRBJ1-1

CDR3: CSVDPPGVTGTQYF
DNA: TGCAGCGTTGACCCCCCCGGAGTCACAGGGACGCAGTATTTT
size: NA
length: 14
D: NA
V: TRBV29-1
J: TRBJ2-3

CDR3: CASRSNWNTGELFF
DNA: TGTGCCAGCAGATCCAATTGGAACACCGGGGAGCTGTTTTTT
size: NA
length: 14
D: NA
V: TRBV7-3
J: TRBJ2-2

CDR3: CAWAGRTRIGELFF
DNA: TGTGCCTGGGCCGGGCGGACGAGAATCGGGGAGCTGTTTTTT
size: NA
length: 14
D: NA
V: TRBV30
J: TRBJ2-2

CDR3: CATPRAASNYGYTF
DNA: TGTGCCACCCCCCGTGCAGCCTCTAACTATGGCTACACCTTC
size: NA
length: 14
D: NA
V: TRBV14
J: TRBJ1-2

CDR3: CASIKDNTDTQYF
DNA: TGCGCCAGCATTAAGGACAACACAGATACGCAGTATTTT
size: NA
length: 13
D: NA
V: TRBV5-1
J: TRBJ2-3

CDR3: CASQTQGNTEAFF
DNA: TGTGCCAGCCAGACACAGGGGAACACTGAAGCTTTCTTT
size: NA
length: 13
D: NA
V: TRBV18
J: TRBJ1-1

CDR3: CASSPLGQETQYF
DNA: TGTGCCAGCTCCCCACTCGGCCAAGAGACCCAGTACTTC
size: NA
length: 13
D: NA
V: TRBV18
J: TRBJ2-5

CDR3: CATTYGETQYF
DNA: TGTGCCACCACCTATGGAGAGACCCAGTACTTC
size: NA
length: 11
D: NA
V: TRBV2
J: TRBJ2-5

CDR3: CAWSVGSGYTF
DNA: TGTGCCTGGAGCGTGGGGTCTGGCTACACCTTC
size: NA
length: 11
D: NA
V: TRBV30
J: TRBJ1-2

CDR3: CASSPERVAKNIQYF
DNA: TGTGCCAGCTCACCCGAAAGGGTAGCCAAAAACATTCAGTACTTC
size: NA
length: 15
D: NA
V: TRBV18
J: TRBJ2-4

CDR3: CASSLVRGQETQYF
DNA: TGTGCCAGCAGCTTAGTCAGGGGACAAGAGACCCAGTACTTC
size: NA
length: 14
D: NA
V: TRBV7-6
J: TRBJ2-5

CDR3: CASSLGQVRNTIYF
DNA: TGTGCCAGTAGCCTAGGGCAGGTCAGAAACACCATATATTTT
size: NA
length: 14
D: NA
V: TRBV19
J: TRBJ1-3

CDR3: CASSLSGRNNEQFF
DNA: TGTGCCAGCAGCTTGTCGGGACGGAACAATGAGCAGTTCTTC
size: NA
length: 14
D: NA
V: TRBV7-2
J: TRBJ2-1

CDR3: CASSSEGLAGGYNEQFF
DNA: TGCGCCAGCAGCTCAGAGGGACTAGCGGGAGGCTACAATGAGCAGTTCTTC
size: NA
length: 17
D: TRBD2
V: TRBV5-1
J: TRBJ2-1

CDR3: CASSMTVSSYEQYF
DNA: TGCGCCAGCAGCATGACAGTCAGCTCCTACGAGCAGTACTTC
size: NA
length: 14
D: NA
V: TRBV5-1
J: TRBJ2-7

CDR3: CASSVRGSGANVLTF
DNA: TGTGCCAGCAGCGTTAGGGGATCTGGGGCCAACGTCCTGACTTTC
size: NA
length: 15
D: NA
V: TRBV2
J: TRBJ2-6

CDR3: CASRTGRSTNEKLFF
DNA: TGTGCCTCTCGGACAGGGCGGTCAACTAATGAAAAACTGTTTTTT
size: NA
length: 15
D: TRBD1
V: TRBV30
J: TRBJ1-4

CDR3: CASSSGLAVEYEQYF
DNA: TGTGCCAGCAGCTCGGGACTAGCGGTGGAATACGAGCAGTACTTC
size: NA
length: 15
D: TRBD2
V: TRBV5-4
J: TRBJ2-7

CDR3: CASSVGGGREKLFF
DNA: TGTGCCAGCAGCGTAGGAGGGGGTAGGGAAAAACTGTTTTTT
size: NA
length: 14
D: NA
V: TRBV9
J: TRBJ1-4

CDR3: CASSNDGASGNTIYF
DNA: TGTGCCAGCAGCAACGACGGGGCCTCTGGAAACACCATATATTTT
size: NA
length: 15
D: NA
V: TRBV5-4
J: TRBJ1-3

CDR3: CASSLDASDRVGYTF
DNA: TGCGCCAGCAGCTTGGACGCATCGGACAGGGTCGGCTACACCTTC
size: NA
length: 15
D: TRBD1
V: TRBV5-1
J: TRBJ1-2

CDR3: CASSPLTPRTSGTYNEQFF
DNA: TGTGCCAGCAGCCCACTAACCCCCAGGACTAGCGGCACCTACAATGAGCAGTTCTTC
size: NA
length: 19
D: TRBD2
V: TRBV11-2
J: TRBJ2-1

CDR3: CASSQGQHSNQPQHF
DNA: TGTGCCAGCAGCCAGGGACAGCATAGCAATCAGCCCCAGCATTTT
size: NA
length: 15
D: TRBD1
V: TRBV7-9
J: TRBJ1-5

CDR3: CASSQDDSGNEQFF
DNA: TGTGCCAGCAGCCAAGACGACAGCGGGAATGAGCAGTTCTTC
size: NA
length: 14
D: NA
V: TRBV4-2
J: TRBJ2-1

CDR3: CASSTGVSETQYF
DNA: TGTGCCAGCTCGACGGGAGTATCAGAGACCCAGTACTTC
size: NA
length: 13
D: NA
V: TRBV7-2
J: TRBJ2-5

CDR3: CASSIRPNQGYEQYF
DNA: TGTGCCAGTAGTATTCGCCCCAACCAAGGGTACGAGCAGTACTTC
size: NA
length: 15
D: NA
V: TRBV19
J: TRBJ2-7

CDR3: CAWSGPHRTGDEQYF
DNA: TGTGCCTGGAGTGGCCCCCACAGGACGGGTGACGAGCAGTACTTC
size: once
length: 15
D: NA
V: TRBV30
J: TRBJ2-7

CDR3: CASSESTWTDTQYF
DNA: TGCGCCAGCAGTGAGTCGACTTGGACAGATACGCAGTATTTT
size: NA
length: 14
D: NA
V: TRBV10-2
J: TRBJ2-3

CDR3: CASSRLAASTDEQFF
DNA: TGTGCCAGCAGCCGACTAGCGGCTAGTACGGATGAGCAGTTCTTC
size: NA
length: 15
D: TRBD2
V: TRBV6-5
J: TRBJ2-1

CDR3: CASSAYETQYF
DNA: TGTGCCAGCAGCGCCTATGAGACCCAGTACTTC
size: few
length: 11
D: NA
V: TRBV9
J: TRBJ2-5

CDR3: CSVVRQGSFFGYTF
DNA: TGCAGCGTGGTGCGACAGGGGTCGTTCTTTGGCTACACCTTC
size: NA
length: 14
D: TRBD1
V: TRBV29-1
J: TRBJ1-2

CDR3: CASSQYWAGEGEQFF
DNA: TGTGCCAGCAGTCAGTACTGGGCGGGAGAGGGTGAGCAGTTCTTC
size: NA
length: 15
D: TRBD2
V: TRBV7-3
J: TRBJ2-1

CDR3: CASSQAGAGSYEQYF
DNA: TGTGCCAGCAGTCAAGCGGGGGCGGGGTCCTACGAGCAGTACTTC
size: NA
length: 15
D: TRBD2
V: TRBV28
J: TRBJ2-7

CDR3: CASSDPKRGDTEAFF
DNA: TGTGCCAGCAGTGACCCCAAGCGGGGGGACACTGAAGCTTTCTTT
size: NA
length: 15
D: NA
V: TRBV25-1
J: TRBJ1-1

CDR3: CASSEGQGRAEAFF
DNA: TGCGCCAGCAGTGAAGGACAGGGACGGGCTGAAGCTTTCTTT
size: NA
length: 14
D: TRBD1
V: TRBV10-1
J: TRBJ1-1

CDR3: CASSLTADGYTF
DNA: TGCGCCAGCAGCTTAACAGCTGATGGCTACACCTTC
size: NA
length: 12
D: NA
V: TRBV5-1
J: TRBJ1-2

CDR3: CASSRYSGTGNEQFF
DNA: TGTGCCAGCAGCCGCTACTCCGGGACAGGCAATGAGCAGTTCTTC
size: NA
length: 15
D: TRBD1
V: TRBV13
J: TRBJ2-1

CDR3: CASSPARYQETQYF
DNA: TGTGCCAGCAGCCCGGCGCGCTACCAAGAGACCCAGTACTTC
size: NA
length: 14
D: NA
V: TRBV7-2
J: TRBJ2-5

CDR3: CASSQGGARGGPREQYF
DNA: TGCGCCAGCAGCCAAGGCGGGGCAAGGGGAGGGCCAAGAGAGCAGTACTTC
size: NA
length: 17
D: TRBD2
V: TRBV4-1
J: TRBJ2-7

CDR3: CAWRDRVSSTEAFF
DNA: TGTGCCTGGCGTGACAGGGTATCAAGCACTGAAGCTTTCTTT
size: NA
length: 14
D: TRBD1
V: TRBV30
J: TRBJ1-1